This T cell receptor beta chain was identified in a study of vaccination effects on CD4 cells after COVID-19. ViraFEST expansion of antigen-specific CD4+ T cells with viral peptide pools preceded sequencing. Isolation of CD4+ T cells took place after about 10 days of culture. Previously uninfected by SARS-CoV-2, the vaccine recipients also showed negative nucleocapsid antibodies. The culture medium for around 2 million PBMC per well included about 10 IU/ml IL-2 and about 10 ug/ml peptides. Assay: immunoSEQ multiplex PCR; the TCRdb copy retains only in-frame clones and omits some. The sample has 50,000 to 65,000 clones; over 80% are singletons. Notes on this clone: Its antigen remains unidentified.

The clonotype originates from a human donor who received a COVID-19 vaccine. Sequencing was performed on CD4+ T cells from PBMCs cultured with HCoV-229E spike peptides, taken before COVID-19 vaccination.

This CDR3 reads CASNRGYSYNEQFF. Written as DNA, the CDR3 is TGTGCCAGCAACAGGGGGTACTCCTACAATGAGCAGTTCTTC. This rearrangement joins TRBV9 to TRBJ2-1, with TRBD1 matching over 8 bases. In germline, CDR1 is SGDLS, CDR2 YYNGEE. J lost 0 bases, V lost 6 bases, and 2 bases had no gene match. The CDR3 length is 14 residues. Based on the CDR3 plus reference TRBV9 and TRBJ2-1, the full variable domain is DSGVTQTPKHLITATGQRVTLRCSPRSGDLSVYWYQQSLDQGLQFLIQYYNGEERAKGNILERFSAQQFPDLHSELNLSSLELGDSALYFCASNRGYSYNEQFFGPGTRLTVL.